This TCR beta chain was recovered during a study of OX40 agonist ivuxolimab in advanced cancers. Study-level information: The dose of intravenous ivuxolimab that patients received every 2 weeks ranged from 0.01 to 10 mg/kg. Aged about 20 to 80 with a mean of 60 years, they were approximately 80% male.

Clones were read by immunoSEQ multiplex PCR, and TCRdb kept only the in-frame ones, dropping some. The repertoire has fewer than 85,000 clones, about three quarters of them found once; the top ten carry around 1.7%. CDR3 length: 16 residues. From germline, CDR1 is MNHEY and CDR2 SMNVEV (reference sequence). Trimming removed 5 bases at V and 3 bases at J, with 19 bases between. This sequence was found in an adult with an advanced solid tumor such as melanoma, head and neck, liver or kidney cancer. This sample comprised CD4+ or CD8+ T cells sorted from blood, obtained in a trial of the OX40 agonist ivuxolimab. The chain combines TRBV27 with TRBJ1-1, with D possibly being TRBD1 (5 bases). The CDR3 spells CASSRSTSQTDTEAFF. CDR3 nucleotide sequence: TGTGCCAGCAGTCGAAGCACATCCCAGACAGACACTGAAGCTTTCTTT.